This T cell receptor (beta chain) was retrieved from a study of human T cells and chemical hapten exposure. Germline V gene data show CDR1 as SGHRS and CDR2 as YFSETQ. This CDR3 spans 14 amino acids. V lost 0 bases, J lost 3 bases, and 8 bases lay in between. It was from unfractionated whole blood that total RNA was extracted. TCRdb used MiXCR to reprocess the 5' RACE reads, holding one entry per CDR3 protein. The sample includes roughly 81,000 distinct CDR3 sequences, less than 20% of them seen just once. The TCR comes from a female donor in good health. This chain links TRBV5-1 with TRBJ2-3; tentative D call: TRBD2 (5 bases). The DNA for the CDR3 is TGCGCCAGCAGCTTGGATCCGGGAACAGATACGCAGTATTTT. Translating it yields CASSLDPGTDTQYF. The complete variable domain, with remaining parts taken from reference TRBV5-1 and TRBJ2-3, reads KAGVTQTPRYLIKTRGQQVTLSCSPISGHRSVSWYQQTPGQGLQFLFEYFSETQRNKGNFPGRFSGRQFSNSRSEMNVSTLELGDSALYLCASSLDPGTDTQYFGPGTRLTVL.